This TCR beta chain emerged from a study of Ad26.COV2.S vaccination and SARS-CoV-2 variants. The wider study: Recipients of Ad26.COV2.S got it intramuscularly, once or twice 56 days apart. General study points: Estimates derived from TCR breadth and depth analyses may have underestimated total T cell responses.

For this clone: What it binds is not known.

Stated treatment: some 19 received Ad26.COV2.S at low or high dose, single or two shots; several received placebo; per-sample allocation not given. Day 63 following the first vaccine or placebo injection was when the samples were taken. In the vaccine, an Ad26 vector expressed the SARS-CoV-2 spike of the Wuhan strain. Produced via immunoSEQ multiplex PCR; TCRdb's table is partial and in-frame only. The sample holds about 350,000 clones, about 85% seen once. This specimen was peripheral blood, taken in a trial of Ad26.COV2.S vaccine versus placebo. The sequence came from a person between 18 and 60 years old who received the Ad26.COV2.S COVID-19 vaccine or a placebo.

For the CDR3, the DNA is TGCGCCAGCAGCCAAGATTGGGGTAGCGGGAGCATGATCACAGATACGCAGTATTTT. Its protein is CASSQDWGSGSMITDTQYF. The chain couples TRBV4-3 to TRBJ2-3; TRBD2 matches at 9 bases. The CDR3 consists of 19 residues. Germline assignment: CDR1 LGHNA and CDR2 YSLEER. V lost 0 bases and J lost 2; bases outside the gene matches: 12.